The clone carrying this TCR beta chain was picked up a small number of times. The antigen is not known. Profiled with immunoSEQ multiplex PCR; TCRdb holds only in-frame clones, not every one. Among roughly 80,000 clones listed, roughly 88% were seen once. This sample is drawn from a study of cytomegalovirus exposure and HLA in healthy donors. Overall study findings and caveats: Researchers reported that a few CMV-associated chains were confirmed in vitro as CMV antigen-specific. Cytomegalovirus-associated status was assigned to fewer than 200 TCR beta chains.

The material sequenced was PBMCs. The TCR comes from a man aged 25-40 years in good health and CMV-seronegative.

The CDR3 region has the DNA TGTGCCAGCAGCACCACAGGGGGGGGGACTGAAGCTTTCTTT. Translating gives CASSTTGGGTEAFF. The chain employs TRBV9 and TRBJ1-1; TRBD1 matches at 8 bases. The CDR3 runs to 14 residues. J was trimmed by 5 bases and V by 4 bases; bases with no gene match: 7. The germline V gene has CDR1 SGDLS and CDR2 YYNGEE.